These 14 T cell receptor beta chains share one sample of origin, sequenced in a study of T-cell reconstitution after alpha-beta-depleted transplantation in children. It was with unique molecular identifiers that the TCRbeta library was prepared. TCRdb recomputed calls from the PCR reads with MiXCR, one row per CDR3 protein. The profile covers 900,000 or so distinct CDR3 sequences, with 16% appearing a single time and about 4.6% taken by the ten largest. The material sequenced was PBMCs, mostly from graft donor cells, taken 360 days after TCRalphabeta/CD19-depleted stem cell transplant. These TCRs come from a male patient younger than 18 who had a stem cell transplant for acute lymphoblastic leukemia, so the T cells may come from the graft donor.

This clonotype was counted only a few times. V is TRBV20-1 and J is TRBJ2-5, with unresolved D. The germline V and J ends were trimmed by 0 bases and 5 bases, with 13 bases remaining between them. Germline CDR1 and CDR2: DFQATT and SNEGSKA (reference sequence). The CDR3 has 14 residues. CDR3 amino acids: CSARDRTWRETQYF. In DNA form, the CDR3 reads TGCAGTGCTAGAGATAGAACCTGGCGGGAGACCCAGTACTTC.

The rearrangement links TRBV5-1 to TRBJ2-3; TRBD2 aligns across 11 bases. Trimming took 4 bases from V and 1 from J; bases not matched to a gene: 8. This CDR3 has 17 residues. Germline V lookup: CDR1 SGHRS, CDR2 YFSETQ. The CDR3 nucleotides read TGCGCCAGCAGCCGAGATCTACTAGCGGGAGGCACAGATACGCAGTATTTT. It yields the protein CASSRDLLAGGTDTQYF.

This clonotype appeared once. The V call is TRBV3-1, the J call TRBJ2-7; 10 bases fit TRBD2. Germline loops: CDR1 LGHDT, CDR2 YNNKEL (reference sequence). CDR3 length: 19 amino acids. Trimming cost V 0 bases and J 3 bases; bases outside gene matches: 14. The CDR3 here is CASSQERWSGRAYVYEQYF. In DNA form, the CDR3 reads TGTGCCAGCAGCCAAGAACGGTGGAGCGGGAGGGCCTACGTCTACGAGCAGTACTTC.

This clonotype was picked up many times. The V call is TRBV12-5, the J call TRBJ2-2; possibly TRBD2 for D (6 bases). The germline gives CDR1 LGHNT, CDR2 FRNRAP. The germline V and J ends were trimmed by 7 bases and 0 bases, with 12 bases remaining between them. This CDR3 is built from 15 residues. The DNA of the CDR3 is TGTGCTAGTGCCCGGGGCGGGACGAACACCGGGGAGCTGTTTTTT. Residues: CASARGGTNTGELFF.

The chain uses TRBV6-2 or TRBV6-3 and TRBJ2-1; 7 nucleotides match TRBD2. Germline values: CDR1 MNHEY, CDR2 SVGEGT. Losses at the gene ends were 2 bases for V and 8 bases for J; bases not matched to a gene: 9. The CDR3 spans 15 residues. The CDR3 is CASSYRGRAIYEQFF. CDR3 in DNA: TGTGCCAGCAGTTACCGTGGGAGGGCCATTTATGAGCAGTTCTTC.

The genes are TRBV7-7 and TRBJ2-5, with D perhaps assigned TRBD1 or TRBD2 (7 bases each). Germline V gene sequence: CDR1 SSHAT, CDR2 FNYEAQ (reference sequence). The CDR3 extends over 14 amino acids. Trimming stripped 5 bases from V and 5 bases from J, with 15 bases between. The CDR3 reads CASSVSGGVETQYF. The CDR3 DNA follows: TGTGCCAGCAGCGTATCAGGGGGGGTGGAGACCCAGTACTTC. Variable domain in full (rest from reference TRBV7-7 and TRBJ2-5): GAGVSQSPRYKVTKRGQDVTLRCDPISSHATLYWYQQALGQGPEFLTYFNYEAQPDKSGLPSDRFSAERPEGSISTLTIQRTEQRDSAMYRCASSVSGGVETQYFGPGTRLLVL.

This clonotype turned up a few times. The chain joins TRBV4-1 to TRBJ2-1; 10 bases match TRBD2. In germline, CDR1 is MGHRA, CDR2 YSYEKL. The V and J ends lost 4 bases and 9 bases, in that order; junction bases with no gene match: 12. CDR3 length: 16 residues. The CDR3 is CASSPTSGEGGLEQFF. For the CDR3, the DNA is TGCGCCAGCAGCCCCACTAGCGGGGAGGGAGGTCTTGAGCAGTTCTTC.

V and J are TRBV20-1 and TRBJ1-1; no clear D. The CDR3 length is 14 residues. Germline lookup yields CDR1 DFQATT and CDR2 SNEGSKA (reference sequence). V was clipped by 2 bases and J by 0 bases, with 10 bases between them. The CDR3: CSARNPTVNTEAFF. As DNA, the CDR3 is TGCAGTGCTAGAAATCCCACAGTGAACACTGAAGCTTTCTTT.

This clonotype was detected only a few times. This chain joins TRBV12-3 or TRBV12-4 and TRBJ2-7; D gene uncertain. The CDR3 extends over 16 amino acids. Trimming stripped 3 bases from V and 3 bases from J, with 18 bases between. The CDR3 is CASSLAHVQTHYEQYF. CDR3 sequence (DNA): TGTGCCAGCAGTTTGGCCCACGTACAGACTCACTACGAGCAGTACTTC.

The CDR3 is CASSDTIYNEQFF. CDR3 sequence (DNA): TGCGCCAGCAGCGATACCATCTACAATGAGCAGTTCTTC. The chain recombines TRBV5-1 with TRBJ2-1; D remains ambiguous. The CDR3 is 13 amino acids. Germline lookup yields CDR1 SGHRS and CDR2 YFSETQ. V was trimmed by 4 bases and J by 3 bases, leaving 8 bases between them.

The rearrangement joins TRBV30 to TRBJ1-5; D not certain. Germline V gene lookup returns CDR1 GTSNPN and CDR2 SVGIG (reference sequence). The CDR3 loop spans 13 amino acids. Trimming took off 0 bases at V and 5 bases at J, with 8 bases between the two ends. CDR3 DNA sequence: TGTGCCTGGAGTGTTGGGCGACATCAGCCCCAGCATTTT. Its translation is CAWSVGRHQPQHF.

This chain links TRBV11-2 with TRBJ2-3; TRBD1 aligns across 10 bases. This CDR3 has 15 amino acids. Unmatched junction bases numbered 5, after V lost 4 bases and J lost 4 bases. Germline V gene lookup returns CDR1 SGHAT and CDR2 FQNNGV. CDR3: CASSSEGQGSDTQYF. The CDR3 bases are TGTGCCAGCAGCTCAGAGGGACAGGGGTCAGATACGCAGTATTTT.

About this clonotype: A junction boundary mismatches the germline segment, possibly from a read error. The CDR3 nucleotides read TGTGCCAGCAGCTTAACCCGGGTAGACGATGAGCGGTTCTTC. Translated, it gives CASSLTRVDDERFF. The chain carries TRBV7-3 and TRBJ2-1; D not resolved. CDR3 size: 14 residues. The germline gives CDR1 SGHTA, CDR2 FQGTGA.

At least ten counts were recorded for this clonotype. The chain is built from TRBV7-9 and TRBJ2-3; tentatively, D is TRBD1 (5 bases). Germline V CDR1 and CDR2: SEHNR, FQNEAQ (reference sequence). The CDR3 runs 13 residues. Trimming took off 3 bases at V and 1 base at J, with 5 bases between the two ends. CDR3 bases: TGTGCCAGCAGCTTCAGGGGCACAGATACGCAGTATTTT. Protein product: CASSFRGTDTQYF. The full variable domain, its missing parts supplied by reference TRBV7-9 and TRBJ2-3, is DTGVSQNPRHKITKRGQNVTFRCDPISEHNRLYWYRQTLGQGPEFLTYFQNEAQLEKSRLLSDRFSAERPKGSFSTLEIQRTEQGDSAMYLCASSFRGTDTQYFGPGTRLTVL.